These 21 T cell receptor beta chains came from one sample sequenced in a study of beta chain features in type 1 diabetes. Of the isolated RNA, all was reverse transcribed, and so the sequenced material was expressed TCRB transcripts. Profiled with immunoSEQ multiplex PCR; TCRdb holds only in-frame clones, not every one. The sample consists of about 370,000 clones, roughly 16% of them appearing once. What was sequenced was naive CD4+ T cells from blood. Receptor source: a woman in her late teens or twenties in good health.

This clone turned up a few times. The V call is TRBV5-4, the J call TRBJ2-7, with 8 bases aligning to TRBD2. CDR1 is SGHNT and CDR2 is YYREEE in the germline V gene (reference sequence). V was pared by 4 bases and J by 0 bases, with 9 bases of the junction left unmatched. The CDR3 is 16 residues long. CDR3 bases: TGTGCCAGCAGCCCGTATAGCGGGACAAGCTCCTACGAGCAGTACTTC. It is translated as CASSPYSGTSSYEQYF.

This clone was counted only a few times. V is TRBV28 and J is TRBJ1-4; D is unclear. V lost 6 bases to trimming and J lost 6 bases, with 14 bases between them. Germline lookup yields CDR1 MDHEN and CDR2 SYDVKM. The CDR3 contains 14 residues. The CDR3 here is CASSSPPQDEKLFF. The CDR3 nucleotides are TGTGCCAGCAGCTCTCCCCCCCAGGATGAAAAACTGTTTTTT.

This clone was found a few times. The chain joins TRBV11-2 to TRBJ2-7; possible D gene TRBD1, 6 bases. Germline V gene data show CDR1 as SGHAT and CDR2 as FQNNGV. This CDR3 contains 14 residues. V was cut by 1 base and J by 6 bases, with 13 bases left in between. The CDR3 DNA follows: TGTGCCAGCAGCTTAGGGGTCCGGACAGTCGAGCAGTACTTC. Residues: CASSLGVRTVEQYF.

Note on this clone: The junction departs from the called germline gene at one end, perhaps through a read error. The rearrangement joins TRBV11-1 to TRBJ2-4; 8 positions match TRBD2. Germline V gene data show CDR1 as SGHAT and CDR2 as FQDESV (reference sequence). The CDR3 has 11 residues. DNA for the CDR3: TGTGCCAGCAGCGGCGGGGGGCCAGCGCGTTTC. This sequence encodes CASSGGGPARF. Filled out from reference TRBV11-1 and TRBJ2-4, the complete variable domain reads EAEVAQSPRYKITEKSQAVAFWCDPISGHATLYWYRQILGQGPELLVQFQDESVVDDSQLPKDRFSAERLKGVDSTLKIQPAELGDSAMYLCASSGGGPARFGAGTRLSVL.

Only a few counts were recorded for this clone. The chain joins TRBV15 to TRBJ1-1; a weak D match, TRBD1 (6 bases). The V gene's germline CDR1 is LNHNV and CDR2 YYDKDF (reference sequence). V was pared by 0 bases and J by 7 bases, with 6 bases between. The CDR3 spans 12 residues. CDR3 sequence (DNA): TGTGCCACCAGCAGAGAAGGGGGTGAAGCTTTCTTT. The encoded protein is CATSREGGEAFF.

A remark on this clone: Distinct nucleotide sequences in the sample also encode this CDR3. The rearrangement joins TRBV18 to TRBJ1-1, with D possibly matching TRBD1 (6 bases). V was clipped by 0 bases and J by 1 base, with 6 bases between them. This CDR3 spans 14 amino acids. In germline, CDR1 is KGHSH, CDR2 LQKENI. The CDR3 region has the DNA TGTGCCAGCTCACCACCGGGACAGAACACTGAAGCTTTCTTT. It is translated as CASSPPGQNTEAFF. Based on the CDR3 plus reference TRBV18 and TRBJ1-1, the full variable domain is NAGVMQNPRHLVRRRGQEARLRCSPMKGHSHVYWYRQLPEEGLKFMVYLQKENIIDESGMPKERFSAEFPKEGPSILRIQQVVRGDSAAYFCASSPPGQNTEAFFGQGTRLTVV.

The V gene is TRBV10-1, the J gene TRBJ2-3; TRBD2 might be the D (5 bases). Germline values: CDR1 WNHNN, CDR2 SYGVQD (reference sequence). V lost 6 bases and J 8 bases, leaving 12 bases between the germline ends. The CDR3 is 12 amino acids. The CDR3 is CASSARAGTQYF. The CDR3 region has the DNA TGCGCCAGCAGCGCGAGGGCTGGTACGCAGTATTTT.

The chain employs TRBV6-5 and TRBJ2-3; no firm D call. The CDR3 is 14 amino acids. CDR1 is MNHEY and CDR2 is SVGAGI in the germline V gene. Trimming left V 8 bases short and J 2 bases short, with 14 bases between. The CDR3 sequence: CASGPGSYTDTQYF. The CDR3 coding sequence is TGTGCCAGCGGTCCCGGGTCCTACACAGATACGCAGTATTTT.

This clone has more than one count but fewer than ten. The V call is TRBV6-5, the J call TRBJ2-3, with TRBD1 identical over 7 bases. The CDR3 loop spans 15 amino acids. The germline gives CDR1 MNHEY, CDR2 SVGAGI. The J segment lost 3 bases and the V segment lost 6 bases, leaving 9 bases of the junction unmatched. CDR3 amino acids: CASSRSGGWTDTQYF. The CDR3 nucleotides read TGTGCCAGCAGCCGTTCAGGGGGTTGGACAGATACGCAGTATTTT.

The chain recombines TRBV18 with TRBJ1-5; the match to TRBD1 covers 9 bases. From germline, CDR1 is KGHSH and CDR2 LQKENI. This CDR3 is built from 15 residues. Losses at the gene ends were 5 bases for V and 7 bases for J; bases not matched to a gene: 9. CDR3 sequence (DNA): TGTGCCAGCTCAGGGGGACAGGGAGCAAGGCAGCCCCAGCATTTT. It codes for CASSGGQGARQPQHF.

This clone was seen a handful of times. CDR3 sequence reads: CASSMGGSQQAQFF. The CDR3 DNA is TGTGCCAGTAGTATGGGCGGGAGTCAACAGGCGCAGTTCTTC. J is TRBJ2-1 and V is TRBV19, with 7 bases aligning to TRBD2. This CDR3 has 14 amino acids. The junction had 11 bases not matched to a gene; V was cut back by 3 bases and J by 12 bases. In germline, CDR1 is LNHDA, CDR2 SQIVND (reference sequence).

This clone was seen more than once but under ten times. This chain uses TRBV28 with TRBJ1-5, with 8 bases identical to TRBD1. There are 14 residues in the CDR3. CDR1 is MDHEN, CDR2 SYDVKM, per germline. V was pared by 4 bases and J by 4 bases, with 3 bases of the junction left unmatched. DNA of the CDR3: TGTGCCAGCAGTTGGACAGGGACTAATCAGCCCCAGCATTTT. Amino acid sequence: CASSWTGTNQPQHF.

This chain links TRBV27 with TRBJ2-1; D gene uncertain. The CDR3 runs to 15 residues. CDR1 and CDR2 (germline): MNHEY, SMNVEV (reference sequence). V lost 6 bases and J lost 4, with 16 bases in between. CDR3 nucleotides: TGTGCCAGCAGCCTAGGCCCCTTCGGGTACAATGAGCAGTTCTTC. Residues: CASSLGPFGYNEQFF.

The V call is TRBV27, the J call TRBJ1-2; TRBD1 is a possible D gene (5 bases). Trimming took off 6 bases at V and 8 bases at J, with 22 bases between the two ends. CDR1 is MNHEY and CDR2 is SMNVEV in the germline V gene (reference sequence). CDR3 length equals 15 residues. The CDR3 protein is CASRRAGQSNTGYTF. In DNA, the CDR3 is TGTGCCAGCAGAAGGGCAGGGCAGAGTAATACGGGCTACACCTTC.

This clone was seen more than once but under ten times. The chain combines TRBV11-2 with TRBJ2-5; D unresolved. V lost 5 bases to trimming and J lost 1 base, with 5 bases between them. This CDR3 region has 12 residues. Germline values: CDR1 SGHAT, CDR2 FQNNGV. The DNA of the CDR3 is TGTGCCAGCAGCGAGAGCCAAGAGACCCAGTACTTC. This codes for CASSESQETQYF.

There are a few counts of this clone. CDR3 nucleotides: TGTGCCAGCTCCGTCGAGTCAAGGACACATGAGCAGTTCTTC. Protein sequence: CASSVESRTHEQFF. This chain connects TRBV28 to TRBJ2-1, with a tentative D call TRBD1 (5 bases). The germline V gene has CDR1 MDHEN and CDR2 SYDVKM. V was cut by 8 bases and J by 8 bases, with 19 bases left in between. CDR3 length: 14 amino acids.

The V call is TRBV6-5, the J call TRBJ2-5; no firm D call. Germline V CDR1 and CDR2: MNHEY, SVGAGI. The CDR3 covers 13 residues. The V end lost 0 bases, the J end lost 5 bases, and 7 bases lay between the germline ends. CDR3 loop: CASSYSNRETQYF. DNA of the CDR3: TGTGCCAGCAGTTACTCAAATCGGGAGACCCAGTACTTC.

This clone has more than one count but fewer than ten. This chain links TRBV7-2 with TRBJ1-1; TRBD1 matches at 7 bases. Trimming took 4 bases from V and 7 from J; bases not matched to a gene: 3. The germline gives CDR1 SGHTA, CDR2 FQGNSA. There are 12 residues in the CDR3. The CDR3: CASSSTGVEAFF. The DNA of the CDR3 is TGTGCCAGCAGCTCTACAGGGGTTGAAGCTTTCTTT.

The V call is TRBV2, the J call TRBJ2-1, with TRBD2 as a possible D gene (6 bases). This CDR3 spans 14 amino acids. CDR1 and CDR2 (germline): SNHLY, FYNNEI. V lost 8 bases and J lost 3, with 14 bases in between. The CDR3 DNA reads TGTGCCAGCCTGGCGGGGTCTGGCTACAATGAGCAGTTCTTC. Protein sequence: CASLAGSGYNEQFF.

This clone was detected a few times. This chain uses TRBV6-7 with TRBJ2-3, with 9 positions matching TRBD1. TRBV6-7 carries the ORF label, with uncertain function. There are 15 residues in the CDR3. The ends lost 5 bases at V and 4 bases at J; junction bases unmatched: 7. The CDR3 is CASSRTGAYADTQYF. The CDR3 region has the DNA TGTGCCAGCAGTCGGACAGGGGCTTATGCAGATACGCAGTATTTT.

This clone has more than one count but fewer than ten. The chain combines TRBV4-3 with TRBJ2-3, with a tentative D call TRBD1 (5 bases). Germline CDR1 is LGHNA and CDR2 is YSLEER. V lost 0 bases and J 0 bases, leaving 10 bases between the germline ends. CDR3 length equals 16 residues. Here the CDR3 DNA reads TGCGCCAGCAGCCAAGAGGGGCAGGCTAGCACAGATACGCAGTATTTT. Translating gives CASSQEGQASTDTQYF.